Presented here are 5 T cell receptor beta chains from one specimen sequenced in a study of Ad26.COV2.S vaccination and SARS-CoV-2 variants. As to treatment: some 20 received Ad26.COV2.S at low or high dose, single or two shots; about 5 received placebo; per-sample allocation not given. Day 63 after the first vaccine or placebo injection was the time point for sampling. The protocol was immunoSEQ multiplex PCR, while the TCRdb copy is restricted to in-frame clones and leaves out a portion. The sample includes approximately 480,000 clones, roughly 85% of them seen just once. Here the sequenced sample was peripheral blood, taken in a trial of Ad26.COV2.S vaccine versus placebo. All receptors come from a person between 18 and 65 years old who received the Ad26.COV2.S COVID-19 vaccine or a placebo.

This sequence joins TRBV3-1 (or the pseudogene TRBV3-2) and TRBJ1-2, with a weak D call TRBD1 (5 bases). Germline V gene sequence: CDR1 LGHDT, CDR2 YNNKEL (reference sequence). The CDR3 is 15 amino acids. V was clipped by 3 bases and J by 4 bases, with 15 bases between them. CDR3: CASSQGSGGIYGYTF. CDR3 nucleotide sequence: TGTGCCAGCAGCCAGGGGTCCGGGGGAATCTATGGCTACACCTTC.

This sequence joins TRBV29-1 and TRBJ2-5; a possible D gene is TRBD1 (5 bases). V was trimmed by 1 base and J by 5 bases, leaving 11 bases between them. Per the germline V gene, CDR1 is SQVTM and CDR2 is ANQGSEA. CDR3 length: 13 amino acids. The CDR3 region is CSVEVIRQETQYF. CDR3 bases: TGCAGCGTTGAAGTGATCAGACAGGAGACCCAGTACTTC. Drawing the rest from reference TRBV29-1 and TRBJ2-5, the complete variable domain is SAVISQKPSRDICQRGTSLTIQCQVDSQVTMMFWYRQQPGQSLTLIATANQGSEATYESGFVIDKFPISRPNLTFSTLTVSNMSPEDSSIYLCSVEVIRQETQYFGPGTRLLVL.

Here the CDR3 reads CATSRYPTGELFF. CDR3 coding DNA: TGTGCCACCAGCAGGTATCCAACCGGGGAGCTGTTTTTT. The chain is built from TRBV15 and TRBJ2-2; D unresolved. The V end lost 3 bases, the J end lost 5 bases, and 7 bases lay between the germline ends. CDR3 length: 13 amino acids. CDR1 is LNHNV, CDR2 YYDKDF, per germline (reference sequence).

This chain connects TRBV7-2 to TRBJ2-1; D may be TRBD1 or TRBD2 (5 bases each). The V and J ends lost 1 base and 8 bases respectively, with 18 bases between them. The CDR3 length is 16 residues. Looked up from germline, CDR1 is SGHTA and CDR2 is FQGNSA. The CDR3, as DNA: TGTGCCAGCAGCTTAGTGGTGGGACGAGGGTCCCATGAGCAGTTCTTC. It is translated as CASSLVVGRGSHEQFF.

The chain carries TRBV6-1 and TRBJ1-5; 8 positions match TRBD1. CDR3 length: 16 amino acids. V was pared by 2 bases and J by 7 bases, with 10 bases of the junction left unmatched. Germline V gives CDR1 MNHNS, CDR2 SASEGT. The CDR3, as DNA: TGTGCCAGCAGTGAACTCTCGGCAGGGGGCGGGCAGCCCCAGCATTTT. Translation: CASSELSAGGGQPQHF.